A single sample gave rise to the 16 T cell receptor beta chains below, sequenced in a study of T cells in Graves' hyperthyroidism and ophthalmopathy. Amplified TCR beta CDR3 regions came from RNA transcripts. Carried out on the TCR CDR3, a first-round RT-PCR used the HTBI primer set. Each CDR3 protein is one row after TCRdb ran MiXCR on the multiplex PCR reads. In the table there are around 370,000 distinct CDR3 sequences, about 18% of which are singletons. Sequenced material: blood. The receptors here all came from a man aged 18-30 years with Graves' ophthalmopathy.

This clonotype was observed a handful of times. The gene calls are TRBV10-3 and TRBJ1-4, with 7 nucleotides matching TRBD1. With 6 bases clipped from V and 0 bases from J, the junction kept 4 bases outside the gene matches. Germline V CDR1 and CDR2: ENHRY, SYGVKD. CDR3 length equals 15 residues. Here the CDR3 DNA reads TGTGCCATCAGCGGGGACAGCTCAACTAATGAAAAACTGTTTTTT. It encodes CAISGDSSTNEKLFF.

This rearrangement joins TRBV6-9 to TRBJ2-1; no clear D gene. V lost 3 bases to trimming and J lost 9 bases, with 6 bases between them. This CDR3 is 11 amino acids long. The V gene's germline CDR1 is MNHGY and CDR2 SVAAGI. The CDR3 DNA is TGTGCCAGCAGTTACGTGGGTGAGCAGTTCTTC. Its translation is CASSYVGEQFF.

This sequence joins TRBV28 and TRBJ2-5, with 8 bases lining up with TRBD2. The germline V gene has CDR1 MDHEN and CDR2 SYDVKM. This CDR3 has 16 amino acids. Trimming cost V 2 bases and J 7 bases; bases outside gene matches: 12. CDR3: CASSLPNSSGRSTQYF. The CDR3 DNA follows: TGTGCCAGCAGTTTACCCAACTCTAGCGGGCGTTCGACCCAGTACTTC.

The chain couples TRBV3-1 to TRBJ2-6; D may correspond to TRBD1 or TRBD2 (5 bases each). The V gene's germline CDR1 is LGHDT and CDR2 YNNKEL (reference sequence). Trimming cost V 3 bases and J 1 base, with 13 bases left between them. This CDR3 region has 17 residues. CDR3 sequence: CASSQMRGASGANVLTF. For the CDR3, the DNA is TGTGCCAGCAGCCAGATGAGGGGCGCGTCTGGGGCCAACGTCCTGACTTTC. The full variable domain, in which reference TRBV3-1 and TRBJ2-6 provide the parts outside the CDR3, is DTAVSQTPKYLVTQMGNDKSIKCEQNLGHDTMYWYKQDSKKFLKIMFSYNNKELIINETVPNRFSPKSPDKAHLNLHINSLELGDSAVYFCASSQMRGASGANVLTFGAGSRLTVL.

This clonotype showed up many times. The chain employs TRBV15 and TRBJ1-2; tentatively, D is TRBD1 (5 bases). This CDR3 comprises 17 residues. CDR1 and CDR2 from the germline V gene are LNHNV and YYDKDF (reference sequence). The V end was cut by 0 bases, the J end by 4 bases, with 18 bases between. The CDR3 bases are TGTGCCACCAGCAGAGACCGGGGCCCCGACCCCCTCTATGGCTACACCTTC. Its protein is CATSRDRGPDPLYGYTF.

A note on this clonotype: This sequence may be a read error, since a much larger clone differs from it by one base. V gene TRBV27 combines with J gene TRBJ2-5, with TRBD2 matching 10 bases. Trimming took 5 bases from V and 4 from J; bases not matched to a gene: 7. The CDR3 is 15 residues long. The V gene's germline CDR1 is MNHEY and CDR2 SMNVEV (reference sequence). CDR3 protein: CASSDPRTSGETQYF. CDR3 coding DNA: TGTGCCAGCAGTGATCCCAGGACTAGCGGAGAGACCCAGTACTTC.

The chain combines TRBV4-2 with TRBJ2-2; possibly TRBD1 or TRBD2 for D (6 bases each). The CDR3 consists of 16 residues. Trimming removed 7 bases from V and 7 bases from J, with 22 bases in between. Germline V CDR1 and CDR2: LGHNA, YNFKEQ. CDR3 in amino acids: CASKLTGLALDGELFF. In DNA form, the CDR3 reads TGTGCCAGCAAACTCACAGGGCTAGCGTTGGACGGGGAGCTGTTTTTT.

V and J are TRBV3-1 and TRBJ2-1; 8 positions match TRBD2. CDR3 length equals 17 residues. The germline V gene has CDR1 LGHDT and CDR2 YNNKEL (reference sequence). Losses at the gene ends were 0 bases for V and 5 bases for J; bases not matched to a gene: 9. CDR3 region: CASSQDWPSGFHNEQFF. The CDR3 bases are TGTGCCAGCAGCCAAGATTGGCCTAGCGGGTTCCACAATGAGCAGTTCTTC.

This clonotype was counted at least ten times. The chain recombines TRBV20-1 with TRBJ1-2; D ambiguous. The CDR3 is made up of 16 amino acids. Germline CDR1 reads DFQATT; CDR2 reads SNEGSKA (reference sequence). Deletions cut 3 bases from V and 2 bases from J, with 19 bases between. CDR3 sequence (DNA): TGCAGTGCTAGTAAGAGATCAGGCAACTTAAACTATGGCTACACCTTC. As protein: CSASKRSGNLNYGYTF.

This clonotype appeared many times. The J gene is TRBJ1-1, the V gene TRBV6-5; unclear D gene. The CDR3 spans 13 residues. The germline V and J ends were trimmed by 2 bases and 3 bases, with 7 bases remaining between them. The V gene's germline CDR1 is MNHEY and CDR2 SVGAGI. The CDR3 protein is CASSYTRDTEAFF. CDR3 nucleotide sequence: TGTGCCAGCAGTTACACCAGAGACACTGAAGCTTTCTTT.

This clonotype has a count of ten or more. The gene calls are TRBV28 and TRBJ1-6; the match to TRBD1 covers 9 bases. The V segment lost 3 bases and the J segment 6 bases; nucleotides outside the gene matches: 6. This CDR3 comprises 16 residues. CDR1 is MDHEN and CDR2 is SYDVKM in the germline V gene. CDR3 bases: TGTGCCAGCAGTTTCTTAGGGGGACAGGGTAATTCACCCCTCCACTTT. It specifies CASSFLGGQGNSPLHF.

There are many counts of this clonotype. The chain has TRBV2 and TRBJ1-1; D is possibly TRBD1 (5 bases). Trimming took 8 bases from V and 1 from J, leaving 14 bases between them. The CDR3 length is 14 residues. In germline, CDR1 is SNHLY, CDR2 FYNNEI. The CDR3, as DNA: TGTGCCAGCCGTCCCCTCACAGGGAACACTGAAGCTTTCTTT. Translating gives CASRPLTGNTEAFF.

About this clonotype: It may be a read error: a sequence one base away is much more abundant. The chain links TRBV27 to TRBJ1-6; weak D call: TRBD1 (5 bases). V lost 5 bases and J lost 0, with 11 bases in between. This CDR3 spans 16 amino acids. CDR1 MNHEY and CDR2 SMNVEV come from the germline V gene (reference sequence). This CDR3 is CASSGLGGSYNSPLHF. For the CDR3, the DNA is TGTGCCAGCAGTGGTTTGGGGGGCTCCTATAATTCACCCCTCCACTTT.

This chain uses TRBV7-8 with TRBJ2-7, with 10 bases that match TRBD2. This CDR3 spans 17 amino acids. The J segment lost 5 bases and the V segment lost 2 bases, leaving 12 bases of the junction unmatched. The germline V gene has CDR1 SGHVS and CDR2 FQNEAQ. CDR3 coding DNA: TGTGCCAGCAGCTTAATCAGCGGGAGGGCCTCCGCCCACGAGCAGTACTTC. Protein: CASSLISGRASAHEQYF.

V usage is TRBV11-3 and J usage is TRBJ2-7; TRBD1 matches 11 bases. The CDR3 is made up of 15 amino acids. Per the germline V gene, CDR1 is SGHNT and CDR2 is YENEEA. The J segment lost 9 bases and the V segment lost 4 bases, leaving 11 bases of the junction unmatched. CDR3 region: CASSYAGTGGSGQYF. In DNA, the CDR3 is TGTGCCAGCAGCTACGCCGGGACAGGGGGGTCGGGGCAGTACTTC.

Regarding this clonotype: With a much larger clone just one base away, this may be a read error. V usage is TRBV11-1 and J usage is TRBJ1-2; D gene unclear. Germline lookup yields CDR1 SGHAT and CDR2 FQDESV (reference sequence). This CDR3 has 12 residues. Here the CDR3 reads CANSSTRYGYTF. In nucleotides, the CDR3 is TGTGCCAACAGCTCGACACGCTATGGCTACACCTTC.